A single sample is the source of the 6 T cell receptor beta chains below, sequenced in a study of T cell changes during pregnancy in multiple sclerosis. Sequencing used immunoSEQ multiplex PCR; TCRdb keeps in-frame clones, though not all of them. Among tens of thousands of clones listed, around 89% were seen once. The sequencing here drew on peripheral blood, taken in the first trimester of pregnancy. All receptors come from a female donor in good health, enrolled as a control in a pregnancy study.

CDR3 coding DNA: TGCAGCGTTAAAAGGTGGACAGGGGACTATGGCTACACCTTC. This codes for CSVKRWTGDYGYTF. V is TRBV29-1 and J is TRBJ1-2, with TRBD1 matching 9 bases. V was pared by 5 bases and J by 3 bases, with 7 bases of the junction left unmatched. The CDR3 contains 14 residues. The germline gives CDR1 SQVTM, CDR2 ANQGSEA.

The chain uses TRBV10-1 and TRBJ2-3, with 11 nucleotides matching TRBD2. J was trimmed by 5 bases and V by 5 bases; bases with no gene match: 15. Germline loops: CDR1 WNHNN, CDR2 SYGVQD (reference sequence). The CDR3 sequence is 18 residues long. The CDR3 is CASSPVPFSGRAKDTQYF. In nucleotides, the CDR3 is TGCGCCAGCAGTCCAGTCCCCTTTAGCGGGAGGGCCAAAGATACGCAGTATTTT.

V and J are TRBV19 and TRBJ1-3, with TRBD1 matching 9 bases. CDR1 and CDR2 (germline): LNHDA, SQIVND (reference sequence). The length of the CDR3 is 14 residues. The ends lost 8 bases at V and 4 bases at J; junction bases unmatched: 6. CDR3 nucleotide sequence: TGTGCCAGTCGAGGGACAGGGTTCGGAAACACCATATATTTT. Translation: CASRGTGFGNTIYF.

This chain joins TRBV4-1 and TRBJ2-7; D is perhaps TRBD2 (7 bases). Germline V gene lookup returns CDR1 MGHRA and CDR2 YSYEKL. The CDR3 has 16 amino acids. The V end lost 4 bases, the J end lost 0 bases, and 16 bases lay between the germline ends. This CDR3 reads CASSRRGGGHSYEQYF. For the CDR3, the DNA is TGCGCCAGCAGCCGACGAGGGGGGGGGCACTCCTACGAGCAGTACTTC.

The chain joins TRBV10-3 to TRBJ2-3; TRBD2 matches at 11 bases. The J segment lost 6 bases and the V segment lost 0 bases, leaving 5 bases of the junction unmatched. The germline CDR1 and CDR2 sequences are ENHRY and SYGVKD. The CDR3 totals 16 residues. CDR3: CAISESPTSGTDTQYF. The CDR3 DNA reads as TGTGCCATCAGTGAGTCGCCGACTAGCGGGACCGATACGCAGTATTTT.

The chain recombines TRBV28 with TRBJ1-5; D is possibly TRBD1 (5 bases). The V gene lost 10 bases and the J gene lost 0 bases, with 13 bases spanning the gap. The CDR3 runs to 14 residues. Germline V gene lookup returns CDR1 MDHEN and CDR2 SYDVKM. CDR3 sequence (DNA): TGTGCCACAGAAGGGACTCTTAGCAATCAGCCCCAGCATTTT. Translating it yields CATEGTLSNQPQHF.